This T cell receptor (beta chain) is drawn from a study of cytomegalovirus exposure and HLA in healthy donors. CDR1 is GTSNPN and CDR2 is SVGIG in the germline V gene (reference sequence). CDR3 length equals 16 residues. V lost 0 bases and J lost 0, with 14 bases in between. Vbeta (60) and Jbeta (13) primers were used in the PCR. The data were produced by immunoSEQ multiplex PCR, yet TCRdb's version contains in-frame clones alone and is incomplete. The data contain a few hundred thousand clones, over 60% of them singletons. The TCR was taken from a man aged 40-49 years in good health and CMV-seronegative. The chain couples TRBV30 to TRBJ2-5; D gene unclear. Sequences were obtained from PBMCs. CDR3: CAWSVQSGLDQETQYF. The CDR3 DNA reads TGTGCCTGGAGTGTACAGTCTGGCCTCGACCAAGAGACCCAGTACTTC.